Listed here are 29 T cell receptor beta chains from one sample, sequenced in a study of shared T cell receptors in the human thymus. Data came from immunoSEQ multiplex PCR; TCRdb stores just in-frame clones and leaves some out. This sample yields approximately 730,000 clones, of which 80% to 90% are seen a single time; around 0.01% belongs to the top ten. This same sample was also part of a study on human thymus T cells.

Source material: thymocytes. These receptors originate from a girl in the first two years of life with a congenital heart defect.

The chain combines TRBV9 with TRBJ1-3, with TRBD1 matching over 7 bases. In germline, CDR1 is SGDLS, CDR2 YYNGEE. V shed 0 bases, J shed 9 bases, and the junction held 24 bases outside the gene matches. The CDR3 extends over 20 amino acids. This chain's CDR3 is CASSVEYGRHGQDPRSTIYF. In DNA, the CDR3 is TGTGCCAGCAGCGTAGAGTATGGCCGCCACGGACAGGACCCTCGAAGCACCATATATTTT.

The genes are TRBV19 and TRBJ2-3; 8 bases match TRBD2. The V and J ends lost 5 bases and 5 bases, in that order; junction bases with no gene match: 6. This CDR3 region has 14 residues. The germline gives CDR1 LNHDA, CDR2 SQIVND (reference sequence). Written as DNA, the CDR3 is TGTGCCAGTAGTTCCAGCGGGGGCAGAGATACGCAGTATTTT. Its translation is CASSSSGGRDTQYF.

The chain carries TRBV4-3 and TRBJ2-3, with TRBD2 matching over 9 bases. CDR1 LGHNA and CDR2 YSLEER come from the germline V gene. Unmatched junction bases numbered 13, after V lost 2 bases and J lost 1 base. This CDR3 is 19 amino acids long. CDR3 residues: CASSQILLAGLGGTDTQYF. DNA for the CDR3: TGCGCCAGCAGCCAAATTCTCCTAGCGGGGCTCGGGGGCACAGATACGCAGTATTTT.

The chain employs TRBV27 and TRBJ2-1; D unresolved. In germline, CDR1 is MNHEY, CDR2 SMNVEV (reference sequence). CDR3 length: 12 residues. The V and J ends lost 2 bases and 5 bases respectively, with 4 bases between them. The CDR3 loop reads CASSLPDNEQFF. CDR3 coding DNA: TGTGCCAGCAGTTTACCGGACAATGAGCAGTTCTTC.

The chain uses TRBV10-3 and TRBJ2-7; 9 bases align to TRBD2. The ends lost 1 base at V and 10 bases at J; junction bases unmatched: 5. CDR1 and CDR2 (germline): ENHRY, SYGVKD. This CDR3 is 13 amino acids long. The CDR3 DNA reads as TGTGCCATCAGTGAGTTCCAGCGGGGGGTCCAGTACTTC. Translating gives CAISEFQRGVQYF.

This chain joins TRBV4-1 and TRBJ2-1; 12 positions match TRBD2. Germline V gene sequence: CDR1 MGHRA, CDR2 YSYEKL. J was trimmed by 0 bases and V by 2 bases; bases with no gene match: 5. CDR3 size: 18 residues. For the CDR3, the DNA is TGCGCCAGCAGCCAATCGACTAGCGGGGGCGCCTCCTACAATGAGCAGTTCTTC. Translated: CASSQSTSGGASYNEQFF.

The rearrangement links TRBV7-8 to TRBJ2-3, with 7 bases fitting TRBD2. The length of the CDR3 is 20 residues. Trimming took 1 base from V and 0 from J; bases not matched to a gene: 16. CDR1 and CDR2 (germline): SGHVS, FQNEAQ. The CDR3 nucleotides read TGTGCCAGCAGCTTAGTGCCAGCGGGGTATCTATCCCCTAGCACAGATACGCAGTATTTT. Translating gives CASSLVPAGYLSPSTDTQYF. Supplemented by reference TRBV7-8 and TRBJ2-3, the full variable domain reads GAGVSQSPRYKVAKRGQDVALRCDPISGHVSLFWYQQALGQGPEFLTYFQNEAQLDKSGLPSDRFFAERPEGSVSTLKIQRTQQEDSAVYLCASSLVPAGYLSPSTDTQYFGPGTRLTVL.

This clone occurred once. The genes are TRBV12-5 and TRBJ1-5; D possibly corresponds to TRBD1 (6 bases). The V end was cut by 6 bases, the J end by 6 bases, with 21 bases between. The CDR3 runs to 16 residues. Germline values: CDR1 LGHNT, CDR2 FRNRAP. CDR3 in DNA: TGTGCTAGTGGCAAGAGCCTACAGGGTTCTATTCAGCCCCAGCATTTT. Translated: CASGKSLQGSIQPQHF.

The chain recombines TRBV2 with TRBJ2-2; D possibly corresponds to TRBD2 (5 bases). Per the germline V gene, CDR1 is SNHLY and CDR2 is FYNNEI. The CDR3 covers 16 residues. Trimming took 0 bases from V and 6 from J, leaving 14 bases between them. CDR3 nucleotides: TGTGCCAGCAGTGAAGCTATAGATCGGGGATCCGGGGAGCTGTTTTTT. Translating gives CASSEAIDRGSGELFF.

This chain uses TRBV13 with TRBJ1-1, with a weak D call TRBD1 (6 bases). Germline assignment: CDR1 PRHDT and CDR2 FYEKMQ (reference sequence). Trimming took off 1 base at V and 0 bases at J, with 27 bases between the two ends. This CDR3 is built from 21 residues. The CDR3: CASSLEWIVVPEGGMNTEAFF. The CDR3 coding sequence is TGTGCCAGCAGCTTAGAGTGGATAGTTGTTCCGGAAGGGGGAATGAACACTGAAGCTTTCTTT.

Only one count was recorded for this clone. This chain uses TRBV4-1 with TRBJ2-1; 10 nucleotides line up with TRBD2. The CDR3 runs to 16 residues. The ends lost 2 bases at V and 9 bases at J; junction bases unmatched: 10. Germline lookup yields CDR1 MGHRA and CDR2 YSYEKL. The CDR3 here is CASSQPRLAGGGEQFF. DNA for the CDR3: TGCGCCAGCAGCCAACCCCGACTAGCGGGTGGTGGTGAGCAGTTCTTC.

Regarding this clone: One end of the junction varies from germline; a read error may be responsible. The chain has TRBV6-9 and TRBJ2-7; 12 bases map to TRBD2. The CDR3 sequence is 17 residues long. The germline CDR1 and CDR2 sequences are MNHGY and SVAAGI. The CDR3 region is CASSRRWGRRTSGAGDF. CDR3 DNA: TGTGCCAGCAGTCGGAGGTGGGGTAGGAGGACTAGCGGGGCGGGGGACTTC.

J is TRBJ1-1 and V is TRBV4-1, with 7 nucleotides matching TRBD1. This CDR3 is 18 amino acids long. From germline, CDR1 is MGHRA and CDR2 YSYEKL. V shed 0 bases, J shed 5 bases, and the junction held 15 bases outside the gene matches. CDR3 DNA: TGCGCCAGCAGCCAAGACCTGCAACAGGGGAAGTCGAGTACTGAAGCTTTCTTT. Encoded protein: CASSQDLQQGKSSTEAFF.

The V and J genes are TRBV28 and TRBJ1-2, with a weak D call TRBD1 (5 bases). V was pared by 3 bases and J by 1 base, with 15 bases between. The germline CDR1 and CDR2 sequences are MDHEN and SYDVKM. The CDR3 runs 16 residues. CDR3 in DNA: TGTGCCAGCAGTTTCCCGCTCCAGGGCTTTAACTATGGCTACACCTTC. It encodes CASSFPLQGFNYGYTF.

The chain couples TRBV28 to TRBJ2-2; 8 bases line up with TRBD1. The germline V gene encodes CDR1 MDHEN and CDR2 SYDVKM. The CDR3 length is 17 residues. The V and J ends lost 3 bases and 4 bases, in that order; junction bases with no gene match: 10. The CDR3 DNA reads as TGTGCCAGCAGTTTTAAGGACAGGGAGCGTCGCACCGGGGAGCTGTTTTTT. It specifies CASSFKDRERRTGELFF.

The J gene is TRBJ2-5, the V gene TRBV28; D perhaps matches TRBD1 (6 bases). V was cut by 7 bases and J by 1 base, with 19 bases left in between. CDR3 length equals 16 residues. CDR1 is MDHEN and CDR2 is SYDVKM in the germline V gene. CDR3 sequence: CASNHGTSAFQETQYF. The CDR3 DNA reads as TGTGCCAGCAACCACGGGACATCAGCGTTCCAAGAGACCCAGTACTTC.

The chain recombines TRBV7-2 with TRBJ2-5, with D perhaps TRBD2 (5 bases). The ends were cut back, 3 bases at V and 5 bases at J, with 16 bases in the middle. The CDR3 covers 15 residues. Germline V lookup: CDR1 SGHTA, CDR2 FQGNSA. The CDR3, as DNA: TGTGCCAGCAGCTTGAGGGAGTCGAGGGTGGAGACCCAGTACTTC. Residues: CASSLRESRVETQYF.

The gene calls are TRBV28 and TRBJ1-1, with 7 bases that match TRBD1. Germline V gene sequence: CDR1 MDHEN, CDR2 SYDVKM. CDR3 length equals 15 residues. V lost 6 bases and J lost 4; bases outside the gene matches: 11. The DNA of the CDR3 is TGTGCCAGCAGACCCGAGGGGGCTCTGGGCACTGAAGCTTTCTTT. As protein: CASRPEGALGTEAFF.

This clone turned up a few times. This chain connects TRBV7-9 to TRBJ2-1; 10 nucleotides line up with TRBD1. The V and J ends lost 0 bases and 2 bases, in that order; junction bases with no gene match: 7. This CDR3 region has 18 residues. Germline assignment: CDR1 SEHNR and CDR2 FQNEAQ (reference sequence). The CDR3 sequence: CASSLARTGGFTYNEQFF. DNA of the CDR3: TGTGCCAGCAGCTTAGCTCGGACAGGGGGATTTACCTACAATGAGCAGTTCTTC.

The CDR3 sequence is CSASQRTVHTF. The CDR3 coding sequence is TGCAGTGCAAGCCAGAGGACAGTCCACACCTTC. The V gene is TRBV20-1, the J gene TRBJ1-2; D perhaps matches TRBD1 (6 bases). V lost 6 bases and J 12 bases, leaving 17 bases between the germline ends. Germline values: CDR1 DFQATT, CDR2 SNEGSKA (reference sequence). CDR3 length equals 11 residues.

This chain joins TRBV5-1 and TRBJ1-4; 9 nucleotides line up with TRBD1. CDR3 length: 16 amino acids. CDR1 and CDR2 from the germline V gene are SGHRS and YFSETQ. The trim removed 6 bases at V and 8 bases at J, leaving 14 bases unmatched. The DNA for the CDR3 is TGCGCCAGCACCCCTTCATGGACAGGGGAGTTCGAAAAACTGTTTTTT. It specifies CASTPSWTGEFEKLFF.

This clone was recorded a few times. The chain employs TRBV7-2 and TRBJ2-3, with TRBD2 matching 7 bases. This CDR3 is 16 amino acids long. The germline CDR1 and CDR2 sequences are SGHTA and FQGNSA. J was trimmed by 1 base and V by 4 bases; bases with no gene match: 8. The CDR3 spells CASSSTSSTRTDTQYF. The CDR3 DNA sequence: TGTGCCAGCAGCTCGACTAGCTCCACACGCACAGATACGCAGTATTTT.

V is TRBV11-2 and J is TRBJ2-2; D unresolved. Germline V gene data show CDR1 as SGHAT and CDR2 as FQNNGV. The V gene lost 1 base and the J gene lost 0 bases, with 18 bases spanning the gap. This CDR3 region has 19 residues. The CDR3 DNA reads TGTGCCAGCAGCTTAGCATATTCGTGGCAGGCTGCGAACACCGGGGAGCTGTTTTTT. This sequence encodes CASSLAYSWQAANTGELFF.

The chain is built from TRBV28 and TRBJ1-3; 7 nucleotides line up with TRBD1. CDR3 length equals 14 residues. The germline V gene encodes CDR1 MDHEN and CDR2 SYDVKM. Trimming cost V 7 bases and J 4 bases; bases outside gene matches: 7. The CDR3 region has the DNA TGTGCCAGCAAAGGGGGCATTATGGGAAACACCATATATTTT. Protein product: CASKGGIMGNTIYF.

The genes are TRBV14 and TRBJ1-1; D uncertain. From germline, CDR1 is SGHDN and CDR2 FVKESK. V gave up 0 bases and J gave up 7 bases, with 24 bases separating them. The CDR3 totals 18 residues. In DNA form, the CDR3 reads TGTGCCAGCAGCCAAGAATCGATGAGACAAGGGAGTATGGATGAAGCTTTCTTT. It is translated as CASSQESMRQGSMDEAFF.

V gene TRBV7-9 combines with J gene TRBJ2-3; 8 bases align to TRBD1. Unmatched junction bases numbered 14, after V lost 2 bases and J lost 4 bases. The CDR3 extends over 18 amino acids. Germline CDR1 reads SEHNR; CDR2 reads FQNEAQ (reference sequence). The CDR3 sequence is CASSLRGPGQGPADTQYF. Here the CDR3 DNA reads TGTGCCAGCAGCTTAAGGGGTCCAGGACAGGGACCCGCAGATACGCAGTATTTT.

The chain carries TRBV11-2 and TRBJ2-7; no clear D. Germline V gives CDR1 SGHAT, CDR2 FQNNGV. The V end was cut by 0 bases, the J end by 0 bases, with 15 bases between. The CDR3 extends over 17 amino acids. CDR3 coding DNA: TGTGCCAGCAGCTTAGATCACGACTCCAATAGCTCCTACGAGCAGTACTTC. Its protein is CASSLDHDSNSSYEQYF.

The chain recombines TRBV5-6 with TRBJ2-2, with 12 nucleotides matching TRBD2. V lost 4 bases to trimming and J lost 7 bases; unmatched junction nucleotides: 11. The CDR3 loop spans 17 amino acids. Germline CDR1 is SGHDT and CDR2 is YYEEEE. This CDR3 is CASSATTSGGIYGELFF. The CDR3 DNA reads as TGTGCCAGCAGCGCTACAACTAGCGGGGGGATTTACGGGGAGCTGTTTTTT.

The rearrangement uses TRBV6-6 and TRBJ1-4; D is ambiguous. Germline-derived CDR1 and CDR2 are MNHNY and SVGAGI (reference sequence). Trimming took off 4 bases at V and 4 bases at J, with 4 bases between the two ends. CDR3 length: 12 residues. The CDR3: CASSSGNEKLFF. In nucleotides, the CDR3 is TGTGCCAGCAGTTCCGGTAATGAAAAACTGTTTTTT.